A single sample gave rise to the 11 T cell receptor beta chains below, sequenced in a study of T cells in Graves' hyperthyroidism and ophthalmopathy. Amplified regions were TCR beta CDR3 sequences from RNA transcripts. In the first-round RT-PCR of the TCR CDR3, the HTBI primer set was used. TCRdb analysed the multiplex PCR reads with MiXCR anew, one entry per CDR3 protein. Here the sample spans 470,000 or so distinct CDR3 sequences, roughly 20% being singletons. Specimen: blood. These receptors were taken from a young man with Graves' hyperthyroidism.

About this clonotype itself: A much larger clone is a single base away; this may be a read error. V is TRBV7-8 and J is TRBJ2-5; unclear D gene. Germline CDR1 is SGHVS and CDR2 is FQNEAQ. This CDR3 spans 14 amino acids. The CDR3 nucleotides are TGTGCCAGCAGCTTAGCACCGGCGAAAGAGACCAAGTACTTC. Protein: CASSLAPAKETKYF.

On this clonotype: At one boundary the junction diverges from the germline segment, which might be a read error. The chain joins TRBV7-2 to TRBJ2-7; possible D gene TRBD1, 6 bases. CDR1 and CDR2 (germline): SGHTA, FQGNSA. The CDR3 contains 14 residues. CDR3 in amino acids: CVSSSVTGTYEQYF. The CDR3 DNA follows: TGTGTCAGCAGCTCAGTGACAGGAACCTACGAGCAGTACTTC.

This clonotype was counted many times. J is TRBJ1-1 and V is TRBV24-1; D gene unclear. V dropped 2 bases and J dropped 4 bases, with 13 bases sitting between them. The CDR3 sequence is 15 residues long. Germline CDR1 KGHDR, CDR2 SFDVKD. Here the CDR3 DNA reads TGTGCCACCAGTGATTCCGACGGGTCACCCACTGAAGCTTTCTTT. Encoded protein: CATSDSDGSPTEAFF.

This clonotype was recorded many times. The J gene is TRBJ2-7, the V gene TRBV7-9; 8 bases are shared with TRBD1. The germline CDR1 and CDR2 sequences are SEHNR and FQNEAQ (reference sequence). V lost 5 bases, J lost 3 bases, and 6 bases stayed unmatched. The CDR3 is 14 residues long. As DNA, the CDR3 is TGTGCCAGCAGCAGCCGGACAGGGCACTACGAGCAGTACTTC. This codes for CASSSRTGHYEQYF.

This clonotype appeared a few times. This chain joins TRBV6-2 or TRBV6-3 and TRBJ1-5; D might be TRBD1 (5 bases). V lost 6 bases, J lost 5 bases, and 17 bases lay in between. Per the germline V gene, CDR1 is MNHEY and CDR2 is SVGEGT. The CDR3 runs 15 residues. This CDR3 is CASRNRGGEYQPQHF. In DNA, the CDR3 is TGTGCCAGCAGGAATAGAGGAGGGGAGTATCAGCCCCAGCATTTT.

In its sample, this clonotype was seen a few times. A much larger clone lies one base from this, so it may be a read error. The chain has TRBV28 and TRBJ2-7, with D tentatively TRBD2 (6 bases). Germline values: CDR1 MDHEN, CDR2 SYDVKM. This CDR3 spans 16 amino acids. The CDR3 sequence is CASSLSHPGTPYGQYF. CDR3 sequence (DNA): TGTGCCAGCAGTTTATCCCATCCCGGGACTCCCTACGGGCAGTACTTC.

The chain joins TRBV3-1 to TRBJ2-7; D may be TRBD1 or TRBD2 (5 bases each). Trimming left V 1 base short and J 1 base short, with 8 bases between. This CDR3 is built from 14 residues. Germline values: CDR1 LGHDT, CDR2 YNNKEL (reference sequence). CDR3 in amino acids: CASSQVGPSYEQYF. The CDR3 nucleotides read TGTGCCAGCAGCCAAGTGGGACCTTCCTACGAGCAGTACTTC.

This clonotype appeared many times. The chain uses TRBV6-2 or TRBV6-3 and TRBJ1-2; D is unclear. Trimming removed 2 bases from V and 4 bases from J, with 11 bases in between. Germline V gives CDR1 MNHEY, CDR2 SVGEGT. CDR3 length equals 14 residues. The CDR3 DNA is TGTGCCAGCAGTTACGACGGGATAGGCTATGGCTACACCTTC. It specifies CASSYDGIGYGYTF.

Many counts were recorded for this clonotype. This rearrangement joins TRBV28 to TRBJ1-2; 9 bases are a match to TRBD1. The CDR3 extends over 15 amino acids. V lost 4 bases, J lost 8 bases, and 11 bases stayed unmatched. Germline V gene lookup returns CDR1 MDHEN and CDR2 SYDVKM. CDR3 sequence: CASSSTTGGAGGYTF. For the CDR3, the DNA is TGTGCCAGCAGTTCTACCACAGGGGGCGCTGGAGGCTACACCTTC.

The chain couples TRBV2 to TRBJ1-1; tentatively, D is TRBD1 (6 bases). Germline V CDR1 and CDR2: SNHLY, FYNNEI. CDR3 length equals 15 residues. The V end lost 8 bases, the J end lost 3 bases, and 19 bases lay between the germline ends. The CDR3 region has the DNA TGTGCCAGCCATGCGGGACACGGGAGAGACACTGAAGCTTTCTTT. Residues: CASHAGHGRDTEAFF.

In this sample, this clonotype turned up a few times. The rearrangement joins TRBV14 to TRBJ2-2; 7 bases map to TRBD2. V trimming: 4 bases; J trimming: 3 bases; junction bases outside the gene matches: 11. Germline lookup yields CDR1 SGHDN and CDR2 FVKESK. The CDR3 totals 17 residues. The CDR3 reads CASSPEAQAGYTGELFF. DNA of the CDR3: TGTGCCAGCAGCCCCGAAGCTCAAGCGGGGTACACCGGGGAGCTGTTTTTT. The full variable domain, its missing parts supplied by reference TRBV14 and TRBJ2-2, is EAGVTQFPSHSVIEKGQTVTLRCDPISGHDNLYWYRRVMGKEIKFLLHFVKESKQDESGMPNNRFLAERTGGTYSTLKVQPAELEDSGVYFCASSPEAQAGYTGELFFGEGSRLTVL.